The next 25 T cell receptor beta chains were all read from a single sample in a study of blood T cell repertoires in COVID-19. The method was immunoSEQ multiplex PCR; TCRdb's version includes in-frame clones alone and lacks a portion of them. The table has tens of thousands of clones, just under 85% seen once; the top ten hold approximately 28%. Specimen: peripheral blood. The receptors were gathered from a man between 70 and 80 years old with acute or convalescent COVID-19.

This clone was detected only once. The V call is TRBV27, the J call TRBJ1-5; TRBD1 is a possible D gene (6 bases). Between the trimmed V and J ends, which lost 2 bases and 0 bases, there was a span of 17 bases. From germline, CDR1 is MNHEY and CDR2 SMNVEV (reference sequence). CDR3 length equals 18 residues. The CDR3 DNA is TGTGCCAGCAGTTTAGTGCCCCCGGGACACTTTAGCAATCAGCCCCAGCATTTT. Its protein is CASSLVPPGHFSNQPQHF.

This chain links TRBV19 with TRBJ1-1; TRBD1 matches 8 bases. The CDR3 runs to 16 residues. CDR1 is LNHDA and CDR2 is SQIVND in the germline V gene (reference sequence). Unmatched junction bases numbered 7, after V lost 1 base and J lost 3 bases. The CDR3 DNA follows: TGTGCCAGTAGTATAGTTCAGACAGGGGAATACACTGAAGCTTTCTTT. Translated: CASSIVQTGEYTEAFF. Complete variable domain (other parts from reference TRBV19 and TRBJ1-1): DGGITQSPKYLFRKEGQNVTLSCEQNLNHDAMYWYRQDPGQGLRLIYYSQIVNDFQKGDIAEGYSVSREKKESFPLTVTSAQKNPTAFYLCASSIVQTGEYTEAFFGQGTRLTVV.

In this sample, this clone turned up many times. The J gene is TRBJ1-1, the V gene TRBV27; maybe TRBD1 (6 bases). The V end was cut by 2 bases, the J end by 3 bases, with 16 bases between. From germline, CDR1 is MNHEY and CDR2 SMNVEV (reference sequence). The CDR3 contains 16 residues. CDR3 sequence (DNA): TGTGCCAGCAGTTTAATCCCCGGGGGGCGGGACACTGAAGCTTTCTTT. This gives the protein CASSLIPGGRDTEAFF.

The CDR3 DNA reads TGTGCCAGCAGCTCTAGCGGGAGCTACGAGCAGTACTTC. Its translation is CASSSSGSYEQYF. The rearrangement uses TRBV11-1 and TRBJ2-7, with 10 bases matching TRBD2. Looked up from germline, CDR1 is SGHAT and CDR2 is FQDESV (reference sequence). V lost 4 bases, J lost 3 bases, and 0 bases stayed unmatched. The CDR3 covers 13 residues.

This chain links TRBV24-1 with TRBJ2-5, with TRBD1 identical over 8 bases. The germline CDR1 and CDR2 sequences are KGHDR and SFDVKD. V shed 7 bases, J shed 5 bases, and the junction held 14 bases outside the gene matches. This CDR3 comprises 16 residues. In DNA, the CDR3 is TGTGCCACCAGCGGACAGGGTAGTTTTTTTTGGGAGACCCAGTACTTC. It codes for CATSGQGSFFWETQYF.

V usage is TRBV4-1 and J usage is TRBJ2-2; 7 bases align to TRBD1. Germline loops: CDR1 MGHRA, CDR2 YSYEKL. Losses at the gene ends were 4 bases for V and 1 base for J; bases not matched to a gene: 6. CDR3 length: 16 amino acids. CDR3 in amino acids: CASSPQGQWNTGELFF. The CDR3 region has the DNA TGCGCCAGCAGCCCCCAGGGACAGTGGAACACCGGGGAGCTGTTTTTT.

This clone was observed at least ten times. The chain combines TRBV15 with TRBJ2-7; perhaps TRBD2 as D (5 bases). This CDR3 region has 13 residues. V was shortened by 3 bases and J by 6 bases, with 12 bases between the two germline ends. Germline CDR1 and CDR2: LNHNV and YYDKDF (reference sequence). In DNA, the CDR3 is TGTGCCACCAGCAGGCCGGGAAGCACCGAGCAGTACTTC. Translating gives CATSRPGSTEQYF.

The chain is built from TRBV28 and TRBJ1-1, with D tentatively TRBD1 (6 bases). Per the germline V gene, CDR1 is MDHEN and CDR2 is SYDVKM. There are 15 residues in the CDR3. V was pared by 2 bases and J by 4 bases, with 14 bases between. The CDR3 loop is CASSLVQGGGTEAFF. The CDR3 DNA follows: TGTGCCAGCAGTTTAGTACAGGGAGGGGGCACTGAAGCTTTCTTT.

The rearrangement uses TRBV24-1 and TRBJ2-5; TRBD1 is a possible D gene (6 bases). V shed 9 bases and J shed 4 bases, with 17 bases lying between them. The CDR3 has 14 residues. Germline assignment: CDR1 KGHDR and CDR2 SFDVKD. CDR3 DNA sequence: TGTGCCACCTTCACGACAGGTCTAGGAGAGACCCAGTACTTC. It codes for CATFTTGLGETQYF.

The V and J genes are TRBV5-5 and TRBJ2-2, with TRBD2 as a possible D gene (6 bases). The CDR3 has 15 amino acids. Trimming took off 2 bases at V and 2 bases at J, with 10 bases between the two ends. Per the germline V gene, CDR1 is SGHKS and CDR2 is YYEKEE (reference sequence). The DNA of the CDR3 is TGTGCCAGCAGCTTCCCGGGACTTAACACCGGGGAGCTGTTTTTT. The encoded protein is CASSFPGLNTGELFF. Full variable domain (remainder filled in from reference TRBV5-5 and TRBJ2-2): DAGVTQSPTHLIKTRGQQVTLRCSPISGHKSVSWYQQVLGQGPQFIFQYYEKEERGRGNFPDRFSARQFPNYSSELNVNALLLGDSALYLCASSFPGLNTGELFFGEGSRLTVL.

The chain links TRBV30 to TRBJ2-5; TRBD1 might be the D (6 bases). This CDR3 has 13 residues. The germline V gene encodes CDR1 GTSNPN and CDR2 SVGIG (reference sequence). V was clipped by 0 bases and J by 4 bases, with 9 bases between them. The CDR3 reads CAWSVQGLETQYF. CDR3 coding DNA: TGTGCCTGGAGTGTACAGGGATTAGAGACCCAGTACTTC.

The sample holds one count of this clone. The chain has TRBV28 and TRBJ2-7; maybe TRBD1 (6 bases). The germline CDR1 and CDR2 sequences are MDHEN and SYDVKM. V dropped 5 bases and J dropped 1 base, with 12 bases sitting between them. The CDR3 is 14 amino acids. DNA for the CDR3: TGTGCCAGCAGTCCCGGGACACATTCCTACGAGCAGTACTTC. This sequence encodes CASSPGTHSYEQYF. Full variable domain (outside the CDR3, taken from reference TRBV28 and TRBJ2-7): DVKVTQSSRYLVKRTGEKVFLECVQDMDHENMFWYRQDPGLGLRLIYFSYDVKMKEKGDIPEGYSVSREKKERFSLILESASTNQTSMYLCASSPGTHSYEQYFGPGTRLTVT.

This chain joins TRBV30 and TRBJ1-6, with 8 bases matching TRBD1. This CDR3 comprises 15 residues. V shed 4 bases, J shed 9 bases, and the junction held 11 bases outside the gene matches. The germline gives CDR1 GTSNPN, CDR2 SVGIG (reference sequence). Here the CDR3 reads CAWTISGGKGSPLHF. CDR3 in DNA: TGTGCCTGGACGATTTCAGGGGGCAAGGGTTCACCCCTCCACTTT.

In its sample, this clone was seen a few times. The chain links TRBV7-2 to TRBJ2-7; 14 nucleotides match TRBD2. From germline, CDR1 is SGHTA and CDR2 FQGNSA. Trimming cost V 6 bases and J 2 bases; bases outside gene matches: 3. The CDR3 has 15 amino acids. This CDR3 reads CASRTSGRGTYEQYF. The CDR3 region has the DNA TGTGCCAGCAGGACTAGCGGGAGGGGAACCTACGAGCAGTACTTC.

The V gene is TRBV27, the J gene TRBJ2-3; 7 bases line up with TRBD2. The CDR3 contains 16 residues. Germline CDR1 reads MNHEY; CDR2 reads SMNVEV (reference sequence). J was trimmed by 0 bases and V by 5 bases; bases with no gene match: 8. CDR3 DNA sequence: TGTGCCAGCAGTCCCCCGACTAGCTTCAGCACAGATACGCAGTATTTT. Translating gives CASSPPTSFSTDTQYF.

The V call is TRBV30, the J call TRBJ2-4; D uncertain. Looked up from germline, CDR1 is GTSNPN and CDR2 is SVGIG (reference sequence). The CDR3 sequence is 11 residues long. Trimming left V 7 bases short and J 2 bases short, with 6 bases between. CDR3 bases: TGTGCCTCTGCGACCAAAAACATTCAGTACTTC. Its protein product is CASATKNIQYF.

This chain uses TRBV13 with TRBJ1-5; 7 bases match TRBD1. V gave up 3 bases and J gave up 3 bases; unmatched junction bases: 2. The CDR3 is 14 amino acids. In germline, CDR1 is PRHDT, CDR2 FYEKMQ (reference sequence). The CDR3 coding sequence is TGTGCCAGCAGCTTCGGACAGGACAATCAGCCCCAGCATTTT. It encodes CASSFGQDNQPQHF.

The CDR3 spells CASSPQGLINSPLHF. CDR3 sequence (DNA): TGTGCCAGCAGCCCCCAGGGGCTTATAAATTCACCCCTCCACTTT. This sequence joins TRBV27 and TRBJ1-6, with D perhaps TRBD1 (6 bases). The germline gives CDR1 MNHEY, CDR2 SMNVEV (reference sequence). Trimming removed 6 bases from V and 7 bases from J, with 16 bases in between. The CDR3 loop spans 15 amino acids.

This chain links TRBV6-5 with TRBJ1-5; the D gene is possibly TRBD1 (5 bases). The CDR3 loop spans 14 amino acids. CDR1 is MNHEY, CDR2 SVGAGI, per germline. The V end was cut by 2 bases, the J end by 4 bases, with 9 bases between. This CDR3 reads CASSYGRGNQPQHF. DNA of the CDR3: TGTGCCAGCAGTTACGGTAGGGGAAATCAGCCCCAGCATTTT.

The chain carries TRBV6-5 and TRBJ2-3; 7 nucleotides align to TRBD1. Germline V gene lookup returns CDR1 MNHEY and CDR2 SVGAGI. The junction had 4 bases not matched to a gene; V was cut back by 5 bases and J by 11 bases. This CDR3 region has 11 residues. CDR3 region: CASSRDRKQYF. In DNA, the CDR3 is TGTGCCAGCAGTCGGGACAGAAAGCAGTATTTT.

The rearrangement uses TRBV29-1 and TRBJ1-1; D remains unclear. V lost 6 bases to trimming and J lost 1 base, with 18 bases between them. Germline assignment: CDR1 SQVTM and CDR2 ANQGSEA. This CDR3 comprises 15 residues. The CDR3: CSVEGAERKNTEAFF. CDR3 DNA sequence: TGCAGCGTGGAGGGAGCGGAGCGGAAGAACACTGAAGCTTTCTTT.

V and J are TRBV19 and TRBJ1-4; no definite D call. The V end lost 0 bases, the J end lost 5 bases, and 16 bases lay between the germline ends. This CDR3 contains 17 residues. The germline V gene has CDR1 LNHDA and CDR2 SQIVND (reference sequence). The DNA of the CDR3 is TGTGCCAGTAGTATAGATTTCGACACCGGATGGAATGAAAAACTGTTTTTT. Its protein product is CASSIDFDTGWNEKLFF.

CDR3 nucleotide sequence: TGTGCCAGCATGAGGGGGGGGAACACTGAAGCTTTCTTT. Its translation is CASMRGGNTEAFF. The chain has TRBV6-5 and TRBJ1-1, with a tentative D call TRBD1 (6 bases). The CDR3 extends over 13 amino acids. The germline V gene encodes CDR1 MNHEY and CDR2 SVGAGI. V shed 7 bases and J shed 1 base, with 10 bases lying between them.

This sequence joins TRBV11-3 and TRBJ2-1; D may be TRBD1 (5 bases). CDR1 and CDR2 (germline): SGHNT, YENEEA. The CDR3 contains 15 residues. The ends were cut back, 4 bases at V and 4 bases at J, with 14 bases in the middle. The CDR3 coding sequence is TGTGCCAGCAGCTCCTCGCCCGGACAATACAATGAGCAGTTCTTC. This encodes CASSSSPGQYNEQFF.

The rearrangement joins TRBV28 to TRBJ2-7; TRBD2 might be the D (6 bases). The CDR3 consists of 12 residues. The V and J ends lost 7 bases and 0 bases respectively, with 7 bases between them. Germline CDR1 reads MDHEN; CDR2 reads SYDVKM. The DNA for the CDR3 is TGTGCCAGCACCGGGAGCTCCTACGAGCAGTACTTC. This encodes CASTGSSYEQYF.